The 18 T cell receptor beta chains in this list originate from one sample, sequenced in a study of blood T cell repertoires in COVID-19 (dated by TCRdb to about 2020). Libraries were constructed by the immunoSEQ multiplex PCR assay. The clones in this table, taken by TCRdb from immuneACCESS, are in-frame only. Not every clone is retained; where verified, under half of the shortfall comes from an unresolved V gene, and the cause of the rest is unknown. The sample profile shows roughly 220,000 clones; 80% to 90% of them were found once. 3% to 3.5% of the sample is in the top ten clones. Sequencing was done on a sample of PBMCs or T cells enriched from blood (not recorded which). These receptors were obtained from a woman aged 18-29 years in a cohort exposed to, infected with or recovered from COVID-19 (not recorded which).

The chain carries TRBV6-1 and TRBJ2-7; unclear D gene. The germline V gene encodes CDR1 MNHNS and CDR2 SASEGT. V lost 1 base to trimming and J lost 0 bases, with 10 bases between them. The CDR3 extends over 15 amino acids. CDR3 in DNA: TGTGCCAGCAGTGAAGGTTCTAACCCCTCCTACGAGCAGTACTTC. Amino acids: CASSEGSNPSYEQYF.

This chain links TRBV3-1 (or the pseudogene TRBV3-2) with TRBJ1-1; D is possibly TRBD1 (6 bases). The CDR3 is 16 amino acids. The germline V gene has CDR1 LGHDT and CDR2 YNNKEL (reference sequence). V lost 1 base and J lost 5, with 17 bases in between. The CDR3 region is CASSQVGGRSRTEAFF. Here the CDR3 DNA reads TGTGCCAGCAGCCAAGTGGGGGGGCGAAGTCGGACTGAAGCTTTCTTT.

This chain connects TRBV5-1 to TRBJ1-1; 7 positions agree with TRBD1. The CDR3 is made up of 15 amino acids. Trimming took 1 base from V and 8 from J; bases not matched to a gene: 11. Germline assignment: CDR1 SGHRS and CDR2 YFSETQ. DNA for the CDR3: TGCGCCAGCAGCTTGAGTGGGGGAAAGGGGGCCGAAGCTTTCTTT. Protein product: CASSLSGGKGAEAFF.

V is TRBV2 and J is TRBJ2-5; D is ambiguous. V was trimmed by 7 bases and J by 5 bases, leaving 14 bases between them. In germline, CDR1 is SNHLY, CDR2 FYNNEI. The CDR3 has 13 amino acids. DNA of the CDR3: TGTGCCAGCATCCCCCTAGAACTGGAGACCCAGTACTTC. Amino acids: CASIPLELETQYF.

This clone was picked up one time. This chain connects TRBV30 to TRBJ1-2; D is possibly TRBD1 (5 bases). This CDR3 comprises 13 residues. Germline assignment: CDR1 GTSNPN and CDR2 SVGIG (reference sequence). V was clipped by 2 bases and J by 8 bases, with 15 bases between them. The CDR3 coding sequence is TGTGCCTGGAGTCCGGGGGAACTGGCGGGCTACACCTTC. Translated, it gives CAWSPGELAGYTF.

The chain links TRBV19 to TRBJ2-3; 9 nucleotides agree with TRBD2. Germline V CDR1 and CDR2: LNHDA, SQIVND (reference sequence). J gave up 1 base and V 7 bases, and 6 bases lay outside the gene matches. The CDR3 is made up of 15 amino acids. The CDR3 nucleotides read TGTGCCAGTACCTTAGCGGGAGACCGCACAGATACGCAGTATTTT. Its translation: CASTLAGDRTDTQYF.

The chain joins TRBV28 to TRBJ1-3; 8 bases align to TRBD1. The CDR3 has 15 residues. From germline, CDR1 is MDHEN and CDR2 SYDVKM. With V trimmed by 4 bases and J by 0 bases, 2 bases remained unmatched. The CDR3 loop is CASSSGGVSGNTIYF. CDR3 coding DNA: TGTGCCAGCAGTTCAGGGGGCGTCTCTGGAAACACCATATATTTT.

The chain carries TRBV4-1 and TRBJ1-2; TRBD1 aligns across 7 bases. From germline, CDR1 is MGHRA and CDR2 YSYEKL. This CDR3 has 15 amino acids. With 8 bases clipped from V and 4 bases from J, the junction kept 13 bases outside the gene matches. The CDR3 reads CASRPAGQGVYGYTF. CDR3 nucleotides: TGCGCCAGCCGGCCGGCGGGGCAGGGGGTCTATGGCTACACCTTC.

The rearrangement links TRBV19 to TRBJ2-7; 8 nucleotides align to TRBD1. Per the germline V gene, CDR1 is LNHDA and CDR2 is SQIVND (reference sequence). Losses at the gene ends were 9 bases for V and 5 bases for J; bases not matched to a gene: 9. The CDR3 has 13 residues. The CDR3: CASRDRRRDEQYF. The CDR3 DNA sequence: TGTGCCAGCCGGGACAGGCGCAGGGACGAGCAGTACTTC.

The rearrangement uses TRBV28 and TRBJ1-1; 11 positions agree with TRBD1. In germline, CDR1 is MDHEN, CDR2 SYDVKM. Losses at the gene ends were 3 bases for V and 2 bases for J; bases not matched to a gene: 14. The CDR3 contains 19 residues. As DNA, the CDR3 is TGTGCCAGCAGTTTTAACCGAAGGGGACAGGGGGTTCCTAACACTGAAGCTTTCTTT. Translation: CASSFNRRGQGVPNTEAFF.

This chain links TRBV4-2 with TRBJ2-2; D uncertain. Looked up from germline, CDR1 is LGHNA and CDR2 is YNFKEQ. This CDR3 region has 14 residues. V gave up 1 base and J gave up 0 bases, with 3 bases separating them. CDR3 protein: CASSQAANTGELFF. For the CDR3, the DNA is TGTGCCAGCAGCCAAGCAGCGAACACCGGGGAGCTGTTTTTT.

The rearrangement joins TRBV7-2 to TRBJ1-2, with 7 nucleotides matching TRBD1. The ends lost 5 bases at V and 3 bases at J; junction bases unmatched: 3. This CDR3 region has 13 residues. CDR1 and CDR2 from the germline V gene are SGHTA and FQGNSA. The CDR3 protein is CASSPGTDYGYTF. The CDR3 region has the DNA TGTGCCAGCAGCCCGGGGACAGACTATGGCTACACCTTC.

CDR3 sequence: CASSVDSSQPQHF. The CDR3 DNA follows: TGTGCCAGCAGCGTGGACTCCAGCCAGCCCCAGCATTTT. The chain joins TRBV9 to TRBJ1-5; D ambiguous. Germline-derived CDR1 and CDR2 are SGDLS and YYNGEE. Trimming stripped 2 bases from V and 7 bases from J, with 10 bases between. The CDR3 length is 13 residues. Supplemented by reference TRBV9 and TRBJ1-5, the full variable domain reads DSGVTQTPKHLITATGQRVTLRCSPRSGDLSVYWYQQSLDQGLQFLIQYYNGEERAKGNILERFSAQQFPDLHSELNLSSLELGDSALYFCASSVDSSQPQHFGDGTRLSIL.

The chain carries TRBV2 and TRBJ1-1, with 10 nucleotides matching TRBD1. CDR3 length: 14 residues. CDR1 and CDR2 from the germline V gene are SNHLY and FYNNEI. J was trimmed by 5 bases and V by 7 bases; bases with no gene match: 7. This chain's CDR3 is CASTEDRGITEAFF. For the CDR3, the DNA is TGTGCCAGCACCGAGGACAGGGGGATTACTGAAGCTTTCTTT.

This clone was picked up a small number of times. The rearrangement joins TRBV11-2 to TRBJ1-2; no clear D. This CDR3 comprises 13 residues. Trimming removed 0 bases at V and 4 bases at J, with 6 bases between. Germline V gene data show CDR1 as SGHAT and CDR2 as FQNNGV. CDR3 residues: CASSLERAYGYTF. DNA for the CDR3: TGTGCCAGCAGCTTAGAGAGGGCCTATGGCTACACCTTC. Drawing the rest from reference TRBV11-2 and TRBJ1-2, the complete variable domain is EAGVAQSPRYKIIEKRQSVAFWCNPISGHATLYWYQQILGQGPKLLIQFQNNGVVDDSQLPKDRFSAERLKGVDSTLKIQPAKLEDSAVYLCASSLERAYGYTFGSGTRLTVV.

The genes are TRBV3-1 (or the pseudogene TRBV3-2) and TRBJ2-2, with 9 bases identical to TRBD1. CDR1 is LGHDT and CDR2 is YNNKEL in the germline V gene (reference sequence). This CDR3 region has 13 residues. With 3 bases clipped from V and 7 bases from J, the junction kept 0 bases outside the gene matches. DNA for the CDR3: TGTGCCAGCAGCCAGGACAGGGGCGGGGAGCTGTTTTTT. It specifies CASSQDRGGELFF.

V is TRBV24-1 and J is TRBJ2-3; the D gene is possibly TRBD2 (5 bases). Trimming cost V 3 bases and J 2 bases, with 14 bases left between them. This CDR3 contains 16 residues. In germline, CDR1 is KGHDR, CDR2 SFDVKD. The CDR3 coding sequence is TGTGCCACCAGTGATCCCTGGAGGAATCCCACAGATACGCAGTATTTT. This translates into CATSDPWRNPTDTQYF.

This chain's CDR3 is CASRPGAGSYNEQFF. The CDR3 nucleotides are TGTGCCAGCAGACCCGGCGCGGGGTCTTACAATGAGCAGTTCTTC. The V and J genes are TRBV6-5 and TRBJ2-1; perhaps TRBD2 as D (6 bases). The germline V gene has CDR1 MNHEY and CDR2 SVGAGI. The CDR3 has 15 amino acids. V was shortened by 6 bases and J by 4 bases, with 16 bases between the two germline ends.